This is a list of T cell receptor beta chains from one sample in a study of blood T cell repertoires in COVID-19. The table came from immunoSEQ multiplex PCR; TCRdb's copy has only in-frame clones and leaves some out. The table has about 270,000 clones, about 91% seen once. The sequenced sample consisted of PBMCs or T cells enriched from blood (not recorded which). The receptors were sampled from a man between 40 and 49 years old who had been exposed to COVID-19. Both conserved end residues are part of each CDR3. A D gene is named only where the DNA matches it firmly. For some rows the clone size is stated as once, few or many, or as a class when expanded; others skip it.

few | . | TRBJ2-7 | TRBV27 | TGTGCCAGCAGTTCGAGGGCAGGGGCGTACGAGCAGTACTTC | CASSSRAGAYEQYF
. | TRBD1 | TRBJ1-5 | TRBV2 | TGTGCCAGCAGGGCAGACAGGGATAATCAGCCCCAGCATTTT | CASRADRDNQPQHF
medium-sized | TRBD2 | TRBJ2-3 | TRBV3-1/TRBV3-2 | TGTGCCAGCAGCCGACAAACCTCCCTCTCGCGGGAGAGCACAGATACGCAGTATTTT | CASSRQTSLSRESTDTQYF
. | . | TRBJ1-5 | TRBV28 | TGTGCCAGCAGTTTAGGTGCAAGTTGGGGCGGACAGCCCCAGCATTTT | CASSLGASWGGQPQHF
. | TRBD1 | TRBJ2-3 | TRBV6-5 | TGTGCCAGCAGTCGGGACAGGGTAAGAGCAGATACGCAGTATTTT | CASSRDRVRADTQYF
. | TRBD1 | TRBJ1-5 | TRBV28 | TGTGCCAGCAGCCTAGGGACAGGTTATCAGCCCCAGCATTTT | CASSLGTGYQPQHF
. | TRBD2 | TRBJ2-1 | TRBV9 | TGTGCCAGCAGCGTAGCGGGAGGGCCCACTGCGAATGAGCAGTTCTTC | CASSVAGGPTANEQFF
. | TRBD1 | TRBJ2-7 | TRBV7-9 | TGTGCCAGCAGCTTAGGTAGGCAGGGGGTTAGTGACGAGCAGTACTTC | CASSLGRQGVSDEQYF
once | TRBD1 | TRBJ1-2 | TRBV7-9 | TGTGCCAGCAGCTTAGAACGGAGGGGACAGGGAAACTATGGCTACACCTTC | CASSLERRGQGNYGYTF
. | . | TRBJ2-7 | TRBV27 | TGTGCCAGCAGCCCCGTTATGGGAGACGAGCAGTACTTC | CASSPVMGDEQYF
. | . | TRBJ2-7 | TRBV7-9 | TGTGCCAGCAGCTTAAGGCCAGGGGAATCCTACGAGCAGTACTTC | CASSLRPGESYEQYF
once | . | TRBJ1-2 | TRBV12-5 | TGTGCTAGTGGTTTTGGGTATGGAGACAACTATGGCTACACCTTC | CASGFGYGDNYGYTF
. | TRBD2 | TRBJ2-5 | TRBV9 | TGTGCCAGCAGCGGAGTGGTAGCGGGGACCAAAGAGACCCAGTACTTC | CASSGVVAGTKETQYF
. | TRBD2 | TRBJ2-1 | TRBV29-1 | TGCAGCGTCGGCCCCCAACTAGCGGGAGTCCATGAGCAGTTCTTC | CSVGPQLAGVHEQFF
. | . | TRBJ2-7 | TRBV3-1/TRBV3-2 | TGTGCCAGCAGCGACGTGGGCCAGATCTACGAGCAGTACTTC | CASSDVGQIYEQYF
few | . | TRBJ1-2 | TRBV2 | TGTGCCAGTACACAGGATTATGGCTACACCTTC | CASTQDYGYTF
once | . | TRBJ1-3 | TRBV10-3 | TGTGCCATCACCACGGACAGATCTGGAAACACCATATATTTT | CAITTDRSGNTIYF
. | . | TRBJ2-1 | TRBV19 | TGTGCCAGTACCATACCCGGGACTCGCTACAATGAGCAGTTCTTC | CASTIPGTRYNEQFF
. | . | TRBJ1-3 | TRBV7-9 | TGTGCCAGCAGCTCTAGCTCGGGCCCAAAGCGGAACACCATATATTTT | CASSSSSGPKRNTIYF
. | . | TRBJ2-3 | TRBV4-3 | TGCGCCAGCAGCCAATTAGCACTAGGGTCAGATACGCAGTATTTT | CASSQLALGSDTQYF
. | . | TRBJ2-1 | TRBV18 | TGTGCCAGCTCATCAACGCGGCTAGGGGCCTACAATGAGCAGTTCTTC | CASSSTRLGAYNEQFF
. | TRBD2 | TRBJ2-7 | TRBV7-9 | TGTGCCAGCAGCTTATCCGGGACTAGCGGGGGCTACGAGCAGTACTTC | CASSLSGTSGGYEQYF
. | TRBD1 | TRBJ2-7 | TRBV11-3 | TGTGCCAGCAGCTTACGACAGGGAGACTACGAGCAGTACTTC | CASSLRQGDYEQYF
. | TRBD2 | TRBJ2-7 | TRBV6-1 | TGTGCCAGCAGTGACGCCTTCGGGAGGGCCGCCTACGAGCAGTACTTC | CASSDAFGRAAYEQYF
. | TRBD2 | TRBJ2-1 | TRBV7-9 | TGTGCCAGCAGCCAAAGTAAGGGACTAGCGGGAGCGGCCTACAATGAGCAGTTCTTC | CASSQSKGLAGAAYNEQFF
. | TRBD1 | TRBJ2-7 | TRBV27 | TGTGCCAGCAGTTTAACCGGGACAGGGCGAACCTACGAGCAGTACTTC | CASSLTGTGRTYEQYF
. | TRBD2 | TRBJ2-1 | TRBV27 | TGTGCCAGCAAAGGCGGGAGATGGAACAATGAGCAGTTCTTC | CASKGGRWNNEQFF
. | . | TRBJ2-5 | TRBV27 | TGTGCCAGCAAATCTCAAAAGCTGAGACAAGAGACCCAGTACTTC | CASKSQKLRQETQYF
few | TRBD1 | TRBJ1-5 | TRBV9 | TGTGCCAGCAGCGCCGGAGGACAGGGGGACCAGCCCCAGCATTTT | CASSAGGQGDQPQHF
. | . | TRBJ1-3 | TRBV25-1 | TGTGCCAGCAGGAACGGGGGGGCGAGCTCTGGAAACACCATATATTTT | CASRNGGASSGNTIYF
. | . | TRBJ1-4 | TRBV7-9 | TGTGCCAGCAGCTGGGGAGATCCTAGCGGTGAAAAACTGTTTTTT | CASSWGDPSGEKLFF
. | TRBD1 | TRBJ1-2 | TRBV3-1/TRBV3-2 | TGTGCCAGCAGTCCCCGGACAGGCGGTCGGATTGGCTACACCTTC | CASSPRTGGRIGYTF
. | TRBD2 | TRBJ2-3 | TRBV11-3 | TGTGCCAGCAGCGGGGGAGGGGATACGCAGTATTTT | CASSGGGDTQYF
. | . | TRBJ2-5 | TRBV24-1 | TGTGCCACCAGTGATTTGTTTTCGGGGAGAGAGACCCAGTACTTC | CATSDLFSGRETQYF
. | TRBD1 | TRBJ1-4 | TRBV27 | TGTGCCAGCAGCAAGGACAGGGGTGGTGAAAAACTGTTTTTT | CASSKDRGGEKLFF
. | TRBD2 | TRBJ2-5 | TRBV9 | TGTGCCAGCGCCACTAGCGGGAGCCAAGAGACCCAGTACTTC | CASATSGSQETQYF
. | . | TRBJ1-1 | TRBV29-1 | TGCAGCGTCTCTCAGACAGCTATGAACACTGAAGCTTTCTTT | CSVSQTAMNTEAFF
. | . | TRBJ1-5 | TRBV28 | TGTGCCAGCAGTTTGTTGGGTTCCGGACGCTTTACTAGATTCAATCAGCCCCAGCATTTT | CASSLLGSGRFTRFNQPQHF
. | . | TRBJ1-2 | TRBV30 | TGTGCCTGGAGTGTCAGTGCAGCTAACTATGGCTACACCTTC | CAWSVSAANYGYTF
. | TRBD2 | TRBJ2-1 | TRBV3-1/TRBV3-2 | TGTGCCAGCAGCCAAGATTGGGGGACTAGCGGGAGAGGCTACAATGAGCAGTTCTTC | CASSQDWGTSGRGYNEQFF
. | TRBD1 | TRBJ2-7 | TRBV19 | TGTGCCAGTAGTATAGCCGGGGACAGCTCCTACGAGCAGTACTTC | CASSIAGDSSYEQYF
. | . | TRBJ1-1 | TRBV14 | TGTGCCAGCAGCCCTTTCGGGGGGGCTGATATGAACACTGAAGCTTTCTTT | CASSPFGGADMNTEAFF
. | . | TRBJ2-5 | TRBV28 | TGTGCCAGCACCCTCACTAGACTCGAGACCCAGTACTTC | CASTLTRLETQYF
once | TRBD1 | TRBJ1-2 | TRBV20-1 | TGCAGTGCCCCGGACAGGCCTGACTACACCTTC | CSAPDRPDYTF
. | . | TRBJ2-1 | TRBV5-1 | TGCGCCAGCAGCTTGGTAGGGAGACCCTCCTACAATGAGCAGTTCTTC | CASSLVGRPSYNEQFF
once | TRBD2 | TRBJ2-5 | TRBV3-1/TRBV3-2 | TGTGCCAGCAGCTACGGGACTAGGCTAAGTGAGACCCAGTACTTC | CASSYGTRLSETQYF
once | . | TRBJ2-1 | TRBV6-1 | TGTGCCAGCAGTGAAATGGCGGGCTCCTACAATGAGCAGTTCTTC | CASSEMAGSYNEQFF
. | TRBD1 | TRBJ1-2 | TRBV7-2 | TGTGCCAGCAGCTCGGACAGGCCAGACTACACCTTC | CASSSDRPDYTF
. | TRBD1 | TRBJ1-4 | TRBV30 | TGTGCCTGTGACAGGGGGCCGAGTGAAAAACTGTTTTTT | CACDRGPSEKLFF
. | TRBD1 | TRBJ1-1 | TRBV11-3 | TGTGCCAGCAGCTCCCAGACAGGGGCCACTGAAGCTTTCTTT | CASSSQTGATEAFF
. | . | TRBJ2-1 | TRBV24-1 | TGTGCCACCAGTGAAGGGGCCTATGAGCAGTTCTTC | CATSEGAYEQFF
. | TRBD2 | TRBJ2-7 | TRBV5-1 | TGCGCCAGCAGCTCCGACCCCTCTAGCGGGATCGAGCAGTACTTC | CASSSDPSSGIEQYF
. | . | TRBJ1-2 | TRBV3-1/TRBV3-2 | TGTGCCAGCAGCCAAGGCGGAGCTAACTATGGCTACACCTTC | CASSQGGANYGYTF
. | . | TRBJ1-1 | TRBV9 | TGTGCCAGCAGCGTGACTCCGACAGCGAACACTGAAGCTTTCTTT | CASSVTPTANTEAFF
. | . | TRBJ1-1 | TRBV6-5 | TGTGCCAGCAGAGACAGATCCGCCCTAACTGAAGCTTTCTTT | CASRDRSALTEAFF
. | TRBD1 | TRBJ2-1 | TRBV11-2 | TGTGCCAGCAGCCCCCGACAGGGATCCTACAATGAGCAGTTCTTC | CASSPRQGSYNEQFF
. | . | TRBJ1-2 | TRBV30 | TGTGCCTGGAGTGTAACGGGGTGGGGCTACACCTTC | CAWSVTGWGYTF